This T cell receptor (beta chain) is from a study of technical replicates of blood from a handful of donors. V was clipped by 1 base and J by 8 bases; unmatched bases: 5. The CDR3 runs 15 residues. The germline gives CDR1 SEHNR, CDR2 FQNEAQ (reference sequence). TCRdb keeps only in-frame clones here, not all; method: immunoSEQ multiplex PCR. The sample records approximately 15,000 clones, around 90% being singletons. The sequencing input was PBMCs. The origin of this receptor is a human donor in good health. The chain links TRBV7-9 to TRBJ2-1, with 10 bases identical to TRBD2. The CDR3 sequence is CASSLGSSGSHEQFF. In DNA, the CDR3 is TGTGCCAGCAGCTTAGGGTCTAGCGGGAGCCATGAGCAGTTCTTC.